This T cell receptor beta chain appears in the sequencing data of a study of shared clonotypes between healthy human individuals. Some clones are missing from TCRdb's copy, which holds only in-frame ones; the method was immunoSEQ multiplex PCR. The top ten hold less than 15% of the sample, which has about 490,000 clones, around 80% seen once. The CDR3 sequence is 16 residues long. Trimming shortened V by 0 bases and J by 6 bases, and 16 bases separated the two germline ends. The germline V gene encodes CDR1 SGDLS and CDR2 YYNGEE. The chain joins TRBV9 to TRBJ2-1; TRBD2 is a possible D gene (6 bases). The source is a woman in her thirties or forties in good health. Some clones in this sample may be carry-over from other donors' samples. The sample consisted of PBMCs. CDR3 sequence: CASSVGGLTQLNEQFF. The DNA of the CDR3 is TGTGCCAGCAGCGTAGGAGGACTAACGCAACTCAATGAGCAGTTCTTC.